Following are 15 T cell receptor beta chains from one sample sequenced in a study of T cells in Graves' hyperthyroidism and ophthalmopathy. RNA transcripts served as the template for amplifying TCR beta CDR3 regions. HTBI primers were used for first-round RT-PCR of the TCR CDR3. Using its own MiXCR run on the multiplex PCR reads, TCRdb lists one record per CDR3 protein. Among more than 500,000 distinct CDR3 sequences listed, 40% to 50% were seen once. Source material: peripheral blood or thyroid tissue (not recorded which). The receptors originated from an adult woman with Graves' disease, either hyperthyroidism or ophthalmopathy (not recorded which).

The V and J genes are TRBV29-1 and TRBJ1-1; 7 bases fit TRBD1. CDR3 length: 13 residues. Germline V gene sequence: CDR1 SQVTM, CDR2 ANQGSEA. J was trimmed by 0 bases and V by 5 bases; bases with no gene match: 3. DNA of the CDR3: TGCAGCGTTCGTACAGGGGTGAACACTGAAGCTTTCTTT. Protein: CSVRTGVNTEAFF.

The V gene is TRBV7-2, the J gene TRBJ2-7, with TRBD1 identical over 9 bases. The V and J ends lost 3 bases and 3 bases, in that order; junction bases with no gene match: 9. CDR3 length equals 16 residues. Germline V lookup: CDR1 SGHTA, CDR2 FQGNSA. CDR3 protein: CASSFAGTGSLYEQYF. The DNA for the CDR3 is TGTGCCAGCAGCTTCGCCGGGACAGGGAGTCTCTACGAGCAGTACTTC.

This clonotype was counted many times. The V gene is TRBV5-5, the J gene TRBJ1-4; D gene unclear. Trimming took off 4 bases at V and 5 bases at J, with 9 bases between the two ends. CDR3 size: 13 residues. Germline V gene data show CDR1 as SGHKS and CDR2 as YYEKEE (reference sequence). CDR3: CASSGRPNEKLFF. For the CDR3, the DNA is TGTGCCAGCAGCGGCAGGCCGAATGAAAAACTGTTTTTT.

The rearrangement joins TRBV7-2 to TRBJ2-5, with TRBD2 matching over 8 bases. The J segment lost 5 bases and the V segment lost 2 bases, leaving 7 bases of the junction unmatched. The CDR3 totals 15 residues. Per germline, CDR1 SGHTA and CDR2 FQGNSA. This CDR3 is CASSLLREDWETQYF. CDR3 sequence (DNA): TGTGCCAGCAGCTTATTGCGGGAGGACTGGGAGACCCAGTACTTC. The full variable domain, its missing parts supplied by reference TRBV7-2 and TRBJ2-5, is GAGVSQSPSNKVTEKGKDVELRCDPISGHTALYWYRQSLGQGLEFLIYFQGNSAPDKSGLPSDRFSAERTGGSVSTLTIQRTQQEDSAVYLCASSLLREDWETQYFGPGTRLLVL.

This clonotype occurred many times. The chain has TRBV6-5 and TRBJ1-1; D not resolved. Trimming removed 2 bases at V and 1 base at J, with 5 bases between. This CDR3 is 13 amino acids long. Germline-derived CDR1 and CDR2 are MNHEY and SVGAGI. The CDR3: CASSYSENTEAFF. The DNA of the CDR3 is TGTGCCAGCAGTTACAGCGAGAACACTGAAGCTTTCTTT.

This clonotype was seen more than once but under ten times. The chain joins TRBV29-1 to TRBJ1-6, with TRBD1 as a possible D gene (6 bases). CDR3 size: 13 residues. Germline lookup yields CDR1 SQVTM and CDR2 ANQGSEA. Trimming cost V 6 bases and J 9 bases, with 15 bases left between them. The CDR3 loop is CSVEQGAGSPLHF. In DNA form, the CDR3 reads TGCAGCGTAGAACAGGGAGCAGGTTCACCCCTCCACTTT.

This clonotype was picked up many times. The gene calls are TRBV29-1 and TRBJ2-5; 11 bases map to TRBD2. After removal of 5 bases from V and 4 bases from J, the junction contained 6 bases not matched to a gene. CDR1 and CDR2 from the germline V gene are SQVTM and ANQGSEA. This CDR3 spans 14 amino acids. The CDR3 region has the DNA TGCAGCGTTTGCCTGACTAGCGGGGTAGAGACCCAGTACTTC. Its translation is CSVCLTSGVETQYF.

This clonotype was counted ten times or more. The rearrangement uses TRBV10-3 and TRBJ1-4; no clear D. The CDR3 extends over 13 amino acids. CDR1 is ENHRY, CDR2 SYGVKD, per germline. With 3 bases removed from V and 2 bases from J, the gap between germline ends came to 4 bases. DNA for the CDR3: TGTGCCATCAGTGAAGTGACTAATGAAAAACTGTTTTTT. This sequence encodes CAISEVTNEKLFF.

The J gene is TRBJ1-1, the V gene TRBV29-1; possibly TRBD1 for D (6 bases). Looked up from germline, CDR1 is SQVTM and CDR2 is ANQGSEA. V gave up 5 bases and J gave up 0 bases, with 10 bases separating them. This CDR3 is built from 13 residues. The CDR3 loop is CSVRGQMNTEAFF. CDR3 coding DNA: TGCAGCGTTCGGGGGCAGATGAACACTGAAGCTTTCTTT. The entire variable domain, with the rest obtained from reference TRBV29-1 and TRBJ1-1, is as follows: SAVISQKPSRDICQRGTSLTIQCQVDSQVTMMFWYRQQPGQSLTLIATANQGSEATYESGFVIDKFPISRPNLTFSTLTVSNMSPEDSSIYLCSVRGQMNTEAFFGQGTRLTVV.

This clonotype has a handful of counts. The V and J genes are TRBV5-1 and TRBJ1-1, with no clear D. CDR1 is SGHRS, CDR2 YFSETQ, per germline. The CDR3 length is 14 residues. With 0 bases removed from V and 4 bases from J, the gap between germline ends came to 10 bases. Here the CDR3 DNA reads TGCGCCAGCAGCTTGGCGACATCGGGCACTGAAGCTTTCTTT. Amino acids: CASSLATSGTEAFF.

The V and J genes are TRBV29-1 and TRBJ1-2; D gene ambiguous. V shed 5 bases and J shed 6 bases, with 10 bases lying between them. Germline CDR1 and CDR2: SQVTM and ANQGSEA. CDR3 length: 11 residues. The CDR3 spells CSVLDLHGYTF. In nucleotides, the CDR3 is TGCAGCGTTTTGGATCTCCATGGCTACACCTTC. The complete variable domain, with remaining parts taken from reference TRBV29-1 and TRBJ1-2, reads SAVISQKPSRDICQRGTSLTIQCQVDSQVTMMFWYRQQPGQSLTLIATANQGSEATYESGFVIDKFPISRPNLTFSTLTVSNMSPEDSSIYLCSVLDLHGYTFGSGTRLTVV.

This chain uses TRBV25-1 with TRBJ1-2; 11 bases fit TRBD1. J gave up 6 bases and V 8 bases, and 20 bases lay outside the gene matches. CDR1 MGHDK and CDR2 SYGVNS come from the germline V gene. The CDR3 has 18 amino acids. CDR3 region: CASSRGFTRGQGENGYTF. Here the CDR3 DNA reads TGTGCCAGCTCTCGAGGCTTCACTAGGGGACAGGGGGAGAATGGCTACACCTTC.

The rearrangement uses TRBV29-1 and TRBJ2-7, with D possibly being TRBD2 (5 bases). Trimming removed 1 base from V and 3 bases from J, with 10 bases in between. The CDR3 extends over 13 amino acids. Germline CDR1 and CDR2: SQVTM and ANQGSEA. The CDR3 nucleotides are TGCAGCGTTGAAGGGGGAGCACGCTACGAGCAGTACTTC. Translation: CSVEGGARYEQYF.

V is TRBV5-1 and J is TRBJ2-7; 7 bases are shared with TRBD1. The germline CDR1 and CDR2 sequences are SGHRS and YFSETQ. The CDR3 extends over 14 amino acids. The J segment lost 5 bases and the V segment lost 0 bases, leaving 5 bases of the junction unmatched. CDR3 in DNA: TGCGCCAGCAGCTTGGCAGGACAGGATAACGAGCAGTACTTC. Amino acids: CASSLAGQDNEQYF.

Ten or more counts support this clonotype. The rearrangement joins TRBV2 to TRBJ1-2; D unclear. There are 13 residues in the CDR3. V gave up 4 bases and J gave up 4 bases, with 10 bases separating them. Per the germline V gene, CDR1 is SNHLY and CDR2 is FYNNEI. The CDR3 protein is CASSVEGVYGYTF. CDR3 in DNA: TGTGCCAGCAGTGTTGAGGGAGTCTATGGCTACACCTTC.